The T cell receptor (beta chain) under discussion was sequenced for a study of blood T cells in healthy people across ages. General study results and limits: Age advanced and TCR beta diversity per million T cells fell, roughly linearly. Unsorted PBMCs blocked a conclusive comparison of naive and antigen-experienced cells.

Samples had at least 6 million PBMCs isolated from them. PCR was performed a second time for 7 to 11 cycles using a sample-barcoded 5' primer and a J-beta primer mix. Each CDR3 protein is one row after TCRdb ran MiXCR on the 5' RACE reads. The sample lists about 1.1 million distinct CDR3 sequences, 30% to 40% occurring once. Per the germline V gene, CDR1 is SGDLS and CDR2 is YYNGEE. The V gene end was trimmed by 0 bases and the J gene end by 4 bases; junction bases not matched to a gene: 9. The CDR3 consists of 16 residues. This clonotype has only a few counts. The antigen is not known. Sequenced input: blood. The receptor comes from a man younger than 35 in good health. V usage is TRBV9 and J usage is TRBJ1-2; 7 nucleotides match TRBD1. The CDR3 bases are TGTGCCAGCAGCGTAGGAGACAGGGCATATACCTATGGCTACACCTTC. Amino acid sequence: CASSVGDRAYTYGYTF. Filled out from reference TRBV9 and TRBJ1-2, the complete variable domain reads DSGVTQTPKHLITATGQRVTLRCSPRSGDLSVYWYQQSLDQGLQFLIQYYNGEERAKGNILERFSAQQFPDLHSELNLSSLELGDSALYFCASSVGDRAYTYGYTFGSGTRLTVV.